The T cell receptor beta chain under discussion was sequenced for a study of CD8+CD57+ T cells in acquired aplastic anemia. About the research overall: DNA from sorted CD4+ and CD8+ cells averaged approximately 3.2 ug.

This clonotype was observed at least ten times. The antigen is unknown. An expansion of CD8+CD57+ cells by flow cytometry had been shown in patients chosen for sequencing. No therapy had been given to the patients at the time of blood sampling. V was cut by 4 bases and J by 0 bases, with 10 bases left in between. CDR1 is SGDLS and CDR2 is YYNGEE in the germline V gene. The length of the CDR3 is 14 residues. Overall study results and limits: Roughly 30 was the count of CD8+ CDR3 sequences that patients shared with controls.

For CDR3 and TCR beta VDJ profiling, genomic DNA was the template used. TCRdb reprocessed the reads with MiXCR, giving one entry per CDR3 protein. The sample carries approximately 470,000 distinct CDR3 sequences, about a third recorded once. The sequence was obtained from a human donor with aplastic anemia. The chain combines TRBV9 with TRBJ1-1; perhaps TRBD1 as D (5 bases). Input material: sorted CD4+, CD8+, or CD8+CD57+ T cells (not recorded which) from PBMCs. The CDR3 sequence is CASSPRTLNTEAFF. The DNA of the CDR3 is TGTGCCAGCAGCCCACGGACACTGAACACTGAAGCTTTCTTT.